These 30 T cell receptor beta chains share one sample of origin, sequenced in a study of T cells in Graves' hyperthyroidism and ophthalmopathy. Amplification of TCR beta CDR3 regions was performed using RNA transcripts as template. TCR CDR3 regions were first amplified by RT-PCR with HTBI primers. In TCRdb, the multiplex PCR reads were re-called with MiXCR into one record per CDR3 protein. Altogether fewer than 550,000 distinct CDR3 sequences are present, 15% to 17% being singletons, with the ten largest covering approximately 7.5%. The material sequenced was blood. The receptors derive from a young woman with Graves' hyperthyroidism.

This clonotype occurred many times. The chain carries TRBV24-1 and TRBJ2-1, with TRBD2 matching 11 bases. Per the germline V gene, CDR1 is KGHDR and CDR2 is SFDVKD. V was pared by 1 base and J by 0 bases, with 7 bases of the junction left unmatched. The CDR3 contains 19 residues. The DNA for the CDR3 is TGTGCCACCAGTGATTTTATAGCGGGAGGGCCGAGCTCCTACAATGAGCAGTTCTTC. The encoded protein is CATSDFIAGGPSSYNEQFF.

This clonotype was seen many times. V usage is TRBV19 and J usage is TRBJ2-3; 8 bases line up with TRBD1. J gave up 4 bases and V 6 bases, and 6 bases lay outside the gene matches. CDR1 LNHDA and CDR2 SQIVND come from the germline V gene (reference sequence). The CDR3 length is 14 residues. The CDR3 bases are TGTGCCAGTAGCCCACGGACAGGGCCAGATACGCAGTATTTT. Residues: CASSPRTGPDTQYF.

This clonotype was seen at least ten times. The chain is built from TRBV20-1 and TRBJ2-5, with 15 bases matching TRBD2. CDR3 size: 17 residues. The V segment lost 6 bases and the J segment 4 bases; nucleotides outside the gene matches: 12. In germline, CDR1 is DFQATT, CDR2 SNEGSKA (reference sequence). In nucleotides, the CDR3 is TGCAGTGCACTCCCGGGACTAGCGGGAGGATTGGCAGAGACCCAGTACTTC. Translating gives CSALPGLAGGLAETQYF.

The rearrangement joins TRBV12-3 or TRBV12-4 to TRBJ2-7; TRBD2 matches at 13 bases. Germline trimming cut 6 bases from V and 2 bases from J; bases unmatched to any gene: 10. The CDR3 is made up of 17 amino acids. This CDR3 is CASSRTSGGGGPYEQYF. In DNA form, the CDR3 reads TGTGCCAGCAGCCGGACTAGCGGGGGAGGGGGCCCCTACGAGCAGTACTTC.

This clonotype was recorded at least ten times. V and J are TRBV6-1 and TRBJ2-2, with D uncertain. The CDR3 has 10 amino acids. The germline V and J ends were trimmed by 8 bases and 7 bases, with 5 bases remaining between them. The V gene's germline CDR1 is MNHNS and CDR2 SASEGT. The CDR3: CASPYGELFF. CDR3 bases: TGTGCCAGCCCCTACGGGGAGCTGTTTTTT.

Only a few counts were recorded for this clonotype. This may stem from a read error, because a much larger clone lies one nucleotide away. This chain uses TRBV5-8 with TRBJ2-5; TRBD2 matches at 8 bases. The CDR3 runs to 16 residues. Germline V gene sequence: CDR1 SGHTS, CDR2 YDEGEE. The CDR3 sequence is CASSLGVSGDQGTQYF. CDR3 nucleotides: TGTGCCAGCAGCTTGGGGGTTAGCGGGGATCAAGGGACCCAGTACTTC.

V usage is TRBV6-1 and J usage is TRBJ1-5, with a possible D match to TRBD1 (5 bases). Germline values: CDR1 MNHNS, CDR2 SASEGT. Trimming took 5 bases from V and 0 from J, leaving 17 bases between them. This CDR3 comprises 17 residues. The CDR3 region has the DNA TGTGCCAGCAGTAAAGGGCCGGCCGGGGCTAGCAATCAGCCCCAGCATTTT. This codes for CASSKGPAGASNQPQHF.

This clonotype was observed many times. The V gene is TRBV29-1, the J gene TRBJ2-5; D is tentatively TRBD1 or TRBD2 (5 bases each). With 0 bases removed from V and 0 bases from J, the gap between germline ends came to 8 bases. This CDR3 spans 14 amino acids. Looked up from germline, CDR1 is SQVTM and CDR2 is ANQGSEA. This chain's CDR3 is CSVEDTGHQETQYF. The CDR3 coding sequence is TGCAGCGTTGAAGATACGGGACACCAAGAGACCCAGTACTTC.

This clonotype was recorded many times. CDR3 sequence: CASSVYTEAFF. CDR3 sequence (DNA): TGTGCCAGCAGCGTATACACTGAAGCTTTCTTT. The chain uses TRBV7-2 and TRBJ1-1; D is uncertain. The V gene's germline CDR1 is SGHTA and CDR2 FQGNSA. The CDR3 extends over 11 amino acids. Trimming cost V 5 bases and J 3 bases, with 4 bases left between them. Variable domain in full (rest from reference TRBV7-2 and TRBJ1-1): GAGVSQSPSNKVTEKGKDVELRCDPISGHTALYWYRQSLGQGLEFLIYFQGNSAPDKSGLPSDRFSAERTGGSVSTLTIQRTQQEDSAVYLCASSVYTEAFFGQGTRLTVV.

This clonotype has only one observation. A clone one base away is much larger, so this may be a read error. The chain joins TRBV19 to TRBJ1-2, with 8 bases fitting TRBD1. Germline V gives CDR1 LNHDA, CDR2 SQIVND (reference sequence). The CDR3 extends over 16 amino acids. This CDR3 reads CASRPTQGADQNGYAF. The CDR3 nucleotides are TGTGCCAGTCGTCCCACCCAGGGGGCGGACCAGAATGGCTACGCCTTC.

V gene TRBV27 combines with J gene TRBJ1-6; D is undetermined. V was shortened by 5 bases and J by 6 bases, with 14 bases between the two germline ends. This CDR3 has 15 amino acids. The germline gives CDR1 MNHEY, CDR2 SMNVEV (reference sequence). The CDR3 DNA follows: TGTGCCAGCAGTCTAGGGCCTTCACCTAATTCACCCCTCCACTTT. This codes for CASSLGPSPNSPLHF.

This clonotype was found many times. J is TRBJ1-2 and V is TRBV27, with 11 nucleotides matching TRBD1. The CDR3 length is 15 residues. Germline CDR1 is MNHEY and CDR2 is SMNVEV (reference sequence). The V and J ends lost 5 bases and 4 bases, in that order; junction bases with no gene match: 6. The CDR3 reads CASSLGQGALYGYTF. CDR3 coding DNA: TGTGCCAGCAGTCTAGGACAGGGGGCGCTCTATGGCTACACCTTC.

This clonotype appeared many times. V is TRBV3-1 and J is TRBJ1-6, with 7 bases aligning to TRBD1. CDR3 length: 17 amino acids. J gave up 3 bases and V 1 base, and 6 bases lay outside the gene matches. Germline V gene lookup returns CDR1 LGHDT and CDR2 YNNKEL (reference sequence). CDR3: CASSQARQGSYNSPLHF. CDR3 DNA sequence: TGTGCCAGCAGCCAAGCCCGACAGGGAAGCTATAATTCACCCCTCCACTTT.

This clonotype was seen repeatedly, ten times or more. This chain links TRBV29-1 with TRBJ2-5; D not certain. CDR1 is SQVTM, CDR2 ANQGSEA, per germline. V was pared by 4 bases and J by 1 base, with 13 bases between. This CDR3 has 14 amino acids. The CDR3 here is CSVGGQTLQETQYF. As DNA, the CDR3 is TGCAGCGTTGGCGGCCAGACCCTCCAAGAGACCCAGTACTTC.

This clonotype came up a few times. The CDR3 loop reads CASSSRNYGYTF. CDR3 nucleotides: TGTGCCAGCAGCTCTCGTAACTATGGCTACACCTTC. The chain links TRBV5-6 to TRBJ1-2; D unresolved. Per the germline V gene, CDR1 is SGHDT and CDR2 is YYEEEE. V was cut by 3 bases and J by 1 base, with 4 bases left in between. The CDR3 runs to 12 residues.

This clonotype has a count of ten or more. The chain is built from TRBV7-9 and TRBJ2-7, with D tentatively TRBD1 (7 bases). V was trimmed by 5 bases and J by 2 bases, leaving 16 bases between them. Germline values: CDR1 SEHNR, CDR2 FQNEAQ (reference sequence). The CDR3 covers 15 residues. This CDR3 reads CASSRPGGTAYEQYF. The CDR3 DNA reads as TGTGCCAGCAGCCGGCCTGGCGGGACAGCCTACGAGCAGTACTTC.

This clonotype was seen only a few times. This chain uses TRBV18 with TRBJ1-2; D is unclear. Trimming took off 2 bases at V and 10 bases at J, with 8 bases between the two ends. This CDR3 has 11 residues. The V gene's germline CDR1 is KGHSH and CDR2 LQKENI. The CDR3 DNA sequence: TGTGCCAGCTCACCATCCCCCCCCTACACCTTC. The encoded protein is CASSPSPPYTF.

This clonotype has more than one count but fewer than ten. J is TRBJ1-2 and V is TRBV7-3; 7 bases line up with TRBD1. Trimming took 5 bases from V and 3 from J; bases not matched to a gene: 12. The CDR3 runs to 16 residues. The germline V gene encodes CDR1 SGHTA and CDR2 FQGTGA. The CDR3 here is CASSPTGMGSYYGYTF. DNA for the CDR3: TGTGCCAGCAGCCCGACAGGGATGGGGAGTTACTATGGCTACACCTTC.

This clonotype has just a few counts. The chain links TRBV6-1 to TRBJ2-3, with 10 bases fitting TRBD2. The CDR3 has 16 residues. Germline V gene sequence: CDR1 MNHNS, CDR2 SASEGT. Trimming cost V 5 bases and J 2 bases; bases outside gene matches: 7. CDR3 sequence (DNA): TGTGCCAGCAGTCCCGGGACTAGCGCCTACACAGATACGCAGTATTTT. Translated: CASSPGTSAYTDTQYF.

There are a few counts of this clonotype. A single base separates this from a much larger clone, so it may be a read error. The conserved phenylalanine or tryptophan is not found at the CDR3 terminus, so this likely reflects a read error. This chain uses TRBV28 with TRBJ2-7; no clear D gene. The V gene lost 6 bases and the J gene lost 4 bases, with 4 bases spanning the gap. This CDR3 spans 10 amino acids. Germline V gene data show CDR1 as MDHEN and CDR2 as SYDVKM. The CDR3 sequence is CASSHYEQYL. DNA for the CDR3: TGTGCCAGCAGCCATTACGAGCAGTACCTC.

There are many counts of this clonotype. The V and J genes are TRBV6-1 and TRBJ2-7, with TRBD1 matching over 8 bases. The CDR3 runs to 15 residues. The V gene's germline CDR1 is MNHNS and CDR2 SASEGT. The ends lost 5 bases at V and 3 bases at J; junction bases unmatched: 9. The CDR3 coding sequence is TGTGCCAGCAGTTTTTCGTCCGGGACAGGCTACGAGCAGTACTTC. Protein sequence: CASSFSSGTGYEQYF.

This clonotype was seen at least ten times. The J gene is TRBJ1-1, the V gene TRBV11-2; D is uncertain. V dropped 2 bases and J dropped 4 bases, with 5 bases sitting between them. Germline V lookup: CDR1 SGHAT, CDR2 FQNNGV. This CDR3 contains 12 residues. The CDR3 sequence: CASSLTRTEAFF. CDR3 DNA sequence: TGTGCCAGCAGCTTAACCCGCACTGAAGCTTTCTTT.

There are many counts of this clonotype. V gene TRBV7-9 combines with J gene TRBJ1-2; possible D gene TRBD1, 5 bases. This CDR3 has 14 residues. Germline loops: CDR1 SEHNR, CDR2 FQNEAQ (reference sequence). Trimming pared 1 base from V and 2 bases from J, leaving 8 bases between. The CDR3 is CASSLDGGNYGYTF. DNA for the CDR3: TGTGCCAGCAGCTTAGACGGGGGGAACTATGGCTACACCTTC.

V and J are TRBV27 and TRBJ2-5; D is possibly TRBD2 (6 bases). This CDR3 has 13 residues. Germline values: CDR1 MNHEY, CDR2 SMNVEV (reference sequence). V lost 1 base, J lost 7 bases, and 10 bases lay in between. The CDR3 DNA reads as TGTGCCAGCAGTTTATGGGCCGGGGGGACCCAGTACTTC. It codes for CASSLWAGGTQYF.

CDR3: CASSFDRGSYNEQFF. The CDR3 DNA reads TGTGCCAGCAGTTTCGACAGGGGCTCCTACAATGAGCAGTTCTTC. This chain uses TRBV28 with TRBJ2-1, with 8 bases that match TRBD1. The V gene end was trimmed by 3 bases and the J gene end by 0 bases; junction bases not matched to a gene: 1. The CDR3 totals 15 residues. Germline CDR1 MDHEN, CDR2 SYDVKM.

At least ten counts were recorded for this clonotype. V usage is TRBV6-1 and J usage is TRBJ1-4; tentatively, D is TRBD1 (6 bases). Trimming removed 2 bases from V and 5 bases from J, with 15 bases in between. This CDR3 spans 16 amino acids. Germline CDR1 reads MNHNS; CDR2 reads SASEGT. The CDR3 sequence: CASSEWGPTPNEKLFF. The CDR3 DNA reads as TGTGCCAGCAGTGAATGGGGGCCGACGCCCAATGAAAAACTGTTTTTT.

This clonotype was recorded many times. The chain has TRBV27 and TRBJ2-2, with D possibly TRBD2 on 5 matching bases. This CDR3 contains 14 residues. V shed 8 bases and J shed 5 bases, with 15 bases lying between them. The germline V gene encodes CDR1 MNHEY and CDR2 SMNVEV (reference sequence). Here the CDR3 DNA reads TGTGCCAGCCGGTCTTTTACGGGGACCGGGGAGCTGTTTTTT. Translation: CASRSFTGTGELFF.

In this sample, this clonotype turned up many times. The chain employs TRBV2 and TRBJ2-1; perhaps TRBD2 as D (7 bases). CDR3 size: 13 residues. Germline V gene lookup returns CDR1 SNHLY and CDR2 FYNNEI. V gave up 7 bases and J gave up 10 bases, with 17 bases separating them. The CDR3 spells CASTNRGGREQFF. The CDR3 nucleotides read TGTGCCAGCACCAATAGGGGGGGGAGAGAGCAGTTCTTC.

This chain joins TRBV19 and TRBJ2-1; TRBD2 aligns across 10 bases. This CDR3 is 16 amino acids long. Germline values: CDR1 LNHDA, CDR2 SQIVND (reference sequence). Trimming took 5 bases from V and 4 from J; bases not matched to a gene: 8. The chain's CDR3 is CASSVSGTSVYNEQFF. The CDR3, as DNA: TGTGCCAGTAGTGTATCCGGGACTAGCGTGTACAATGAGCAGTTCTTC.

Note on this clonotype: Given a much more abundant clone one base away, this may be a read error. The chain employs TRBV3-1 and TRBJ2-7; D call uncertain. Germline V gene data show CDR1 as LGHDT and CDR2 as YNNKEL (reference sequence). CDR3 length equals 12 residues. Trimming cost V 9 bases and J 2 bases, with 11 bases left between them. The CDR3 DNA is TGTGCCAGTACTGGCGGTACCTACGAGCAGTACTTC. Translation gives CASTGGTYEQYF.